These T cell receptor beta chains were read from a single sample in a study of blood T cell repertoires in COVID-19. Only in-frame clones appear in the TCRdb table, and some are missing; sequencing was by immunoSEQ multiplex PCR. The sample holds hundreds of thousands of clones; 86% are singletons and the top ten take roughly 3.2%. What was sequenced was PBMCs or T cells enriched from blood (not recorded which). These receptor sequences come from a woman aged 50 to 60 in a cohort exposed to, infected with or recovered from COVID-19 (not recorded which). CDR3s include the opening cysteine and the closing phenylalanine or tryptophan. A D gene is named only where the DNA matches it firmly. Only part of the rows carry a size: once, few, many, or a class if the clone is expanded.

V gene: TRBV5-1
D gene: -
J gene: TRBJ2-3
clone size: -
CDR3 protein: CASTPSPTRTDTQYF
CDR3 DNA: TGCGCCAGCACGCCTAGTCCCACCCGCACAGATACGCAGTATTTT

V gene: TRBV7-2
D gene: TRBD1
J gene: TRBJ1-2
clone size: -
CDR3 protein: CASSSTAGGYGYTF
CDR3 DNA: TGTGCCAGCAGCTCCACCGCAGGGGGCTATGGCTACACCTTC

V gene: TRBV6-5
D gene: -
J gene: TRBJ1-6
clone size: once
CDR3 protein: CASGKRGGSSPLHF
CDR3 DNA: TGTGCCAGCGGAAAAAGGGGGGGCAGTTCACCCCTCCACTTT

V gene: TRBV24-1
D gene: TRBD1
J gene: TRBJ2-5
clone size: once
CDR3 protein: CATSDTGTGGSETQYF
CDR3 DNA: TGTGCCACCAGTGATACCGGGACAGGAGGATCAGAGACCCAGTACTTC

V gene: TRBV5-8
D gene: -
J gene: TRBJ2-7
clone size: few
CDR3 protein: CASSLGGGSYEQYF
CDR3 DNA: TGTGCCAGCAGCTTGGGAGGTGGCTCCTACGAGCAGTACTTC

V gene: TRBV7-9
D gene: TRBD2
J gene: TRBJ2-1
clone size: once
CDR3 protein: CASSFRLAGGPSSYNEQFF
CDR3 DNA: TGTGCCAGCAGCTTCCGACTAGCGGGGGGCCCTAGCTCCTACAATGAGCAGTTCTTC

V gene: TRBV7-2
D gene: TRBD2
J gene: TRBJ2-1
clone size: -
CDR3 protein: CASSLAAGGSYNEQFF
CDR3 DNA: TGTGCCAGCAGCTTAGCTGCGGGGGGGTCCTACAATGAGCAGTTCTTC

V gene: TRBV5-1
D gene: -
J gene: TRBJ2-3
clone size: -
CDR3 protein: CASSLGLSGGSTDTQYF
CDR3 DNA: TGCGCCAGCAGCTTGGGGTTAAGCGGCGGGAGCACAGATACGCAGTATTTT

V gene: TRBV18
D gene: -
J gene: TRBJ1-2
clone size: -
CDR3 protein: CASSPRGAPSNYGYTF
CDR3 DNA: TGTGCCAGCTCACCCAGGGGAGCCCCTTCTAACTATGGCTACACCTTC

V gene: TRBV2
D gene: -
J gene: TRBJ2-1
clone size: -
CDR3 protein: CASSSGRSYNEQFF
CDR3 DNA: TGTGCCAGTTCGTCAGGGAGGTCCTACAATGAGCAGTTCTTC

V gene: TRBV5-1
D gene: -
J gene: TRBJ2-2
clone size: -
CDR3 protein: CASSLDSWPTGELFF
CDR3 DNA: TGCGCCAGCAGCCTGGACAGTTGGCCTACCGGGGAGCTGTTTTTT

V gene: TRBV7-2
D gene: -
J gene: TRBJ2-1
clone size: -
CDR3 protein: CASSSDLGGRRFF
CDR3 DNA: TGTGCCAGCAGCTCTGACCTAGGAGGGAGACGGTTCTTC

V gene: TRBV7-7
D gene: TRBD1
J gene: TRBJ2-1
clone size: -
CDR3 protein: CASSLGTGGSYNEQFF
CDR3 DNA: TGTGCTAGCAGCTTAGGGACAGGGGGCTCCTACAATGAGCAGTTCTTC

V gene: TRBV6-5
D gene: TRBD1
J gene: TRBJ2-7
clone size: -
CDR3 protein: CASGGTGGKYEQYF
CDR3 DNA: TGTGCCAGCGGCGGAACAGGGGGGAAGTACGAGCAGTACTTC

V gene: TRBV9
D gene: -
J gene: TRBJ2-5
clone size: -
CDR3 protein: CASSVAGNRDGETQYF
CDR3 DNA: TGTGCCAGCAGCGTAGCTGGGAACAGGGATGGGGAGACCCAGTACTTC

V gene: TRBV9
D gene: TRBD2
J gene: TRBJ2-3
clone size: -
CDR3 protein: CASSGTSGGATDTQYF
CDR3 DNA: TGTGCCAGCAGCGGGACTAGCGGGGGGGCGACAGATACGCAGTATTTT

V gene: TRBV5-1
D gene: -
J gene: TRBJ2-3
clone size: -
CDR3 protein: CASSLGYSRDTQYF
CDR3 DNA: TGCGCCAGCAGCTTGGGGTACAGTCGAGATACGCAGTATTTT

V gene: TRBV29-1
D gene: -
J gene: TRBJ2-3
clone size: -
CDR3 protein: CSVEVQSTDTQYF
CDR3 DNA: TGCAGCGTTGAAGTCCAGAGCACAGATACGCAGTATTTT

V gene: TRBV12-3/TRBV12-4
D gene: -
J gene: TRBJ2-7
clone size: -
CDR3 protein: CASRRTGTNEQYF
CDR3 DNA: TGTGCCAGCAGGCGCACAGGGACAAACGAGCAGTACTTC

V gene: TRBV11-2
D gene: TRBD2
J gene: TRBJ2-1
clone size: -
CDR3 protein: CASSLGTGLAGGEEQFF
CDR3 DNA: TGTGCCAGCAGCTTAGGCACGGGACTAGCGGGGGGGGAGGAGCAGTTCTTC

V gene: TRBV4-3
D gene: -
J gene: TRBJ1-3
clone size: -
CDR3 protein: CASSQDPYSGGNTIYF
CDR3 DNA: TGCGCCAGCAGCCAAGATCCTTACAGTGGTGGAAACACCATATATTTT

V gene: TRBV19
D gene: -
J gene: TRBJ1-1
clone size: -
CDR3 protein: CASSIEPGNTEAFF
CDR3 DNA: TGTGCCAGTAGTATAGAGCCCGGGAACACTGAAGCTTTCTTT

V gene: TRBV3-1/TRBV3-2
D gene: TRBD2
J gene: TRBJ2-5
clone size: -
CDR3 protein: CASAQGGWETQYF
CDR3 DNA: TGTGCCAGCGCTCAGGGAGGGTGGGAGACCCAGTACTTC

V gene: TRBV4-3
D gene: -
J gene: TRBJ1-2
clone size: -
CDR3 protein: CASSQDRRGSLVPTYGYTF
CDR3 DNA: TGCGCCAGCAGCCAAGATCGCCGGGGTAGCCTCGTCCCCACCTATGGCTACACCTTC

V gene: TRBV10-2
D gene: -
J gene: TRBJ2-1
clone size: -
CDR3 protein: CASSESIRAYNEQFF
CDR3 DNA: TGCGCCAGCAGTGAGTCGATTCGGGCCTACAATGAGCAGTTCTTC

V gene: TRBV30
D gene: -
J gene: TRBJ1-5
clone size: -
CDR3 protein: CAWSVTAGSNQPQHF
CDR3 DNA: TGTGCCTGGAGTGTAACAGCAGGTAGCAATCAGCCCCAGCATTTT

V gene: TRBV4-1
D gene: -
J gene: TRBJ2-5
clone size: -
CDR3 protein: CASSQVGGSETQYF
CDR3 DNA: TGCGCCAGCAGCCAAGTAGGGGGATCAGAGACCCAGTACTTC

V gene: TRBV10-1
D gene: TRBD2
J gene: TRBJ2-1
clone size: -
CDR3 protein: CASSDALKRGEYNEQFF
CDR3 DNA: TGCGCCAGCAGTGACGCCTTGAAGCGGGGTGAATACAATGAGCAGTTCTTC

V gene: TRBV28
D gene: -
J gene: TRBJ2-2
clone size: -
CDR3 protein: CATSQGQAVGELFF
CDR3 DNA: TGTGCCACCTCCCAGGGGCAGGCGGTCGGGGAGCTGTTTTTT

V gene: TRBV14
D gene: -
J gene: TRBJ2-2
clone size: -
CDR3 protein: CASSQRGRGTGELFF
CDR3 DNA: TGTGCCAGCAGCCAAAGGGGTCGTGGCACCGGGGAGCTGTTTTTT

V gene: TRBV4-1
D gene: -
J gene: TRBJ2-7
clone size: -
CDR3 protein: CASSPNEYYEQYF
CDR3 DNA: TGCGCCAGCAGCCCTAACGAATACTACGAGCAGTACTTC

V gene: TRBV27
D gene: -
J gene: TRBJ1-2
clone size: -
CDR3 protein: CASRPAGNYGYTF
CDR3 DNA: TGTGCCAGCCGACCGGCGGGGAACTATGGCTACACCTTC

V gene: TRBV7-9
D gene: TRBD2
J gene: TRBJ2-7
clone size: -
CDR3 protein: CASSSLTSGGLYEQYF
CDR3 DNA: TGTGCCAGCAGCTCACTTACTAGCGGGGGGCTCTACGAGCAGTACTTC

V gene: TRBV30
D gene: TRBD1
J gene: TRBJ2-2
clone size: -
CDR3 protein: CAWSQGDSTGELFF
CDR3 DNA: TGTGCCTGGAGTCAAGGGGACAGCACCGGGGAGCTGTTTTTT

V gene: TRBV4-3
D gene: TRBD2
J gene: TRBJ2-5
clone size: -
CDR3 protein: CASSQELRASGSQETQYF
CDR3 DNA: TGCGCCAGCAGCCAAGAGCTTAGGGCTAGCGGATCTCAAGAGACCCAGTACTTC

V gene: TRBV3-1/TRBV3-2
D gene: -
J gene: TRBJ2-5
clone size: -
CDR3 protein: CASSPPLKETQYF
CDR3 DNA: TGTGCCAGCAGCCCCCCACTAAAAGAGACCCAGTACTTC

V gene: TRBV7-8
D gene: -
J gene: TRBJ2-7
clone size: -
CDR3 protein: CASTPGQIFSGGGKQYF
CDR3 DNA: TGTGCCAGCACCCCGGGACAGATTTTCTCCGGGGGAGGAAAGCAGTACTTC

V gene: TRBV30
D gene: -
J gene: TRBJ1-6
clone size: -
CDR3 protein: CAWSRQNNSPLHF
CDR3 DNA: TGTGCCTGGAGTAGACAGAATAATTCACCCCTCCACTTT

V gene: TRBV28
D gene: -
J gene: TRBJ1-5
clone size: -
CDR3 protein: CASSPSLGRAQPQHF
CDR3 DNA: TGTGCCAGCAGCCCGAGTTTAGGCAGGGCTCAGCCCCAGCATTTT

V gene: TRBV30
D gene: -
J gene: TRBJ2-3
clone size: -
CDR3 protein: CAWSVGGAIDTQYF
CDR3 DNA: TGTGCCTGGAGTGTGGGGGGGGCCATAGATACGCAGTATTTT

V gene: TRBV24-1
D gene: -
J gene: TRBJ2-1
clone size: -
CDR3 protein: CATSGRTESSYNEQFF
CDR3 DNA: TGTGCCACCAGTGGCCGAACTGAGAGCTCCTACAATGAGCAGTTCTTC

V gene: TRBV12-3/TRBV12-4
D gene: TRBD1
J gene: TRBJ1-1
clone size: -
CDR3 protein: CASGQGGGVAFF
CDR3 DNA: TGTGCCAGCGGACAGGGAGGTGGTGTCGCTTTCTTT

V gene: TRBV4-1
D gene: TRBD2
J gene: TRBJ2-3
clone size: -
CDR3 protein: CASSHLEDPTSGVADTQYF
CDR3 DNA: TGCGCCAGCAGCCACCTCGAGGACCCAACTAGCGGGGTTGCAGATACGCAGTATTTT

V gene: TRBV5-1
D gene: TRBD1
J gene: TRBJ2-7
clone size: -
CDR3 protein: CASLSGTGVSDEQYF
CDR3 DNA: TGCGCCAGCCTTTCCGGGACAGGGGTTTCTGACGAGCAGTACTTC

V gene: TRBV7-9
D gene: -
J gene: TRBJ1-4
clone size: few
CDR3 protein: CASSSLVEKLFF
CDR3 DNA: TGTGCCAGCAGCTCCCTTGTCGAAAAACTGTTTTTT

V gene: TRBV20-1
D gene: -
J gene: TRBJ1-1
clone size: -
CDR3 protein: CSASPPKDSTEAFF
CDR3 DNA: TGCAGTGCTAGTCCCCCTAAGGACAGCACTGAAGCTTTCTTT

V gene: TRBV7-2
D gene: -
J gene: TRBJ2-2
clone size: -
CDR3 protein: CASSPPRGELFF
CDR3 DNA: TGTGCCAGCAGCCCCCCGCGCGGGGAGCTGTTTTTT

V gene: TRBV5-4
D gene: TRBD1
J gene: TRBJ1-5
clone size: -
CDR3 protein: CASSLGGTGSNQPQHF
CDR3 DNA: TGTGCCAGCAGCTTGGGGGGGACAGGTAGCAATCAGCCCCAGCATTTT

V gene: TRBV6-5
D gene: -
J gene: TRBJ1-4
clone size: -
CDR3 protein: CASRRARGEKLFF
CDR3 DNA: TGTGCCAGCAGACGCGCGCGGGGGGAAAAACTGTTTTTT